The T cell receptor beta chain under discussion was sequenced for a study of T cells in women clearing cervical HPV infection. The wider study: Case blood drawn at lesion detection; control blood after infection cleared.

Germline loops: CDR1 SEHNR, CDR2 FQNEAQ (reference sequence). This CDR3 is 15 amino acids long. TCRdb's table, derived via immunoSEQ multiplex PCR, lists solely in-frame clones and lacks some. This sample's clone table lists approximately 25,000 clones. For this clone: Read data end 3 residues before the CDR3 end; the end is taken from the germline J gene.

V usage is TRBV7-9 and J usage is TRBJ2-3, with 9 bases that match TRBD1. Sequencing was carried out using blood buffy coat. The receptor's source is a woman between 18 and 70 years old with a cervical HPV16 infection that either progressed to CIN3+ or cleared (not recorded which). Partial CDR3 DNA: TGTGCCAGCAGCCGAGGACAGGGGCGCTATCAGCCG. Translated: CASSRGQGRYQP. From start to end, the CDR3 is CASSRGQGRYQPQYF.